A selection of T cell receptor beta chains follows, all from one sample in a study of cytomegalovirus exposure and HLA in healthy donors. Using immunoSEQ multiplex PCR, the repertoire was profiled, and TCRdb retains in-frame clones only, with some absent. The table shows about 160,000 clones, with around 69% occurring only once. Specimen: PBMCs. Receptor source: a man aged 55 to 70 in good health and CMV-seronegative. CDR3s include the opening cysteine and the closing phenylalanine or tryptophan. D genes are given only for firm matches. Expanded clones are given a class, and other clones once, few, many or no size at all.

size	D	J	V	DNA	CDR3
.	.	TRBJ1-6	TRBV6-6	TGTGCCAGCAGTTACCCGGACAGTATGTTTTCACCCCTCCACTTT	CASSYPDSMFSPLHF
.	.	TRBJ2-7	TRBV19	TGTGCCAGTAGTGCGGACAGATCCTACGAGCAGTACTTC	CASSADRSYEQYF
.	.	TRBJ1-2	TRBV28	TGTGCCAGCGTAACTAACTATGGCTACACCTTC	CASVTNYGYTF
.	.	TRBJ2-1	TRBV4-3	TGCGCCAGCAGCCAATCCAGGGCCTCTTACAATGAGCAGTTCTTC	CASSQSRASYNEQFF
once	.	TRBJ1-1	TRBV5-1	TGCGCCAGCAGCTTGAGGGGGGGGCGCGGAGCTTTCTTT	CASSLRGGRGAFF
.	TRBD1	TRBJ2-3	TRBV10-1	TGCGCCAGCAGTGAAGGGGGCCTAGATACGCAGTATTTT	CASSEGGLDTQYF
.	.	TRBJ1-1	TRBV28	TGTGCCAGCAGTTCTGCTGGGACTGGAACTGAAGCTTTCTTT	CASSSAGTGTEAFF
.	TRBD1	TRBJ1-4	TRBV28	TGTGCCAGCAGTTTGCATGGGACAGGAAAACTGTTTTTT	CASSLHGTGKLFF
.	.	TRBJ2-1	TRBV21-1	TGTAGAATGGCGGGAGGGCCCTCCTACAATGAGCAGTTCTTC	CRMAGGPSYNEQFF
.	.	TRBJ1-2	TRBV9	TGTGCCAGCACCGCGGGGGGTGGTGCCTATGGCTACACCTTC	CASTAGGGAYGYTF
.	.	TRBJ1-5	TRBV29-1	TGCAGCGCCGCATCAGGGGAACAGCCCCAGCATTTT	CSAASGEQPQHF
few	.	TRBJ1-2	TRBV7-6	TGTGCCAGCAGCCCCGCCCGTCTGGGGGCAGAATATGGCTACACCTTC	CASSPARLGAEYGYTF
.	.	TRBJ2-2	TRBV9	TGTGCCAGCAGCCCCGACATCTCGCCGAACACCGGGGAGCTGTTTTTT	CASSPDISPNTGELFF
.	TRBD2	TRBJ2-3	TRBV28	TGTGCCAGCAGTTCTCTACTGACTAGCGGCGGCACAGATACGCAGTATTTT	CASSSLLTSGGTDTQYF
few	TRBD2	TRBJ2-2	TRBV29-1	TGCAGCGTCCCAGTTCTAGCGGGAGGCACCGGGGAGCTGTTTTTT	CSVPVLAGGTGELFF
.	TRBD1	TRBJ1-2	TRBV30	TGTGCCTGGAGTGCGGACAGGGACTATGGCTACACCTTC	CAWSADRDYGYTF
.	.	TRBJ1-2	TRBV6-5	TGTGCCAGCAGCCACCCAGGGGCCTATGGCTACACCTTC	CASSHPGAYGYTF
.	TRBD1	TRBJ1-4	TRBV5-4	TGTGCCAGCAGCTCGACAGGGGATAATGAAAAACTGTTTTTT	CASSSTGDNEKLFF
.	TRBD2	TRBJ2-1	TRBV2	TGTGCCAGCATACCTAGCGGGGGTCCTTACAATGAGCAGTTCTTC	CASIPSGGPYNEQFF
.	TRBD2	TRBJ2-3	TRBV30	TGTGCCTGGGCGTCTTATCGGGGGGGCACAGATACGCAGTATTTT	CAWASYRGGTDTQYF
.	.	TRBJ1-4	TRBV18	TGTGCCAGCTCACCGGGGGCCGAGGAAAAACTGTTTTTT	CASSPGAEEKLFF
.	.	TRBJ2-2	TRBV11-2	TGTGCCAGCAGCTTAACCGGTCTGAACACCGGGGAGCTGTTTTTT	CASSLTGLNTGELFF
once	.	TRBJ1-1	TRBV7-8	TGTGCCAGCAGCCACCGGGGGTGGAGATTGAACACTGAAGCTTTCTTT	CASSHRGWRLNTEAFF
few	.	TRBJ2-7	TRBV28	TGTGCCAGCAGTTTATTCGGAGGGGGCACCTACGAGCAGTACTTC	CASSLFGGGTYEQYF
few	.	TRBJ2-2	TRBV19	TGTGCCAGTAGTATACGGGGGAGGCAGGGCAACACCGGGGAGCTGTTTTTT	CASSIRGRQGNTGELFF
.	.	TRBJ1-2	TRBV6-4	TGTGCCAGCAGTGACTCGCCGGGGGGCAACTATGGCTACACCTTC	CASSDSPGGNYGYTF
.	.	TRBJ2-1	TRBV7-6	TGTGCCAGCAGCTTAGGGCAGAACAATGAGCAGTTCTTC	CASSLGQNNEQFF
few	.	TRBJ2-7	TRBV19	TGTGCCAGTAGTATAGCGGGGAGCTCCTACGAGCAGTACTTC	CASSIAGSSYEQYF
once	TRBD2	TRBJ2-1	TRBV6-4	TGTGCCAGCAGTGACAGGGCCGGGGTAGCGGGAGGCAATGAGCAGTTCTTC	CASSDRAGVAGGNEQFF
.	TRBD2	TRBJ2-1	TRBV5-4	TGTGCCAGCAGCTGGGAGGGGTCCCCACACAATGAGCAGTTCTTC	CASSWEGSPHNEQFF
few	TRBD2	TRBJ2-1	TRBV5-1	TGCGCCAGCAGCTCCCTAGCGGTCTCCTACAATGAGCAGTTCTTC	CASSSLAVSYNEQFF
.	TRBD1	TRBJ2-7	TRBV5-4	TGTGCCAGCAGCGGGAGGACAGGGGGCCCCTACGAGCAGTACTTC	CASSGRTGGPYEQYF
.	TRBD1	TRBJ2-7	TRBV4-3	TGCGCCAGCAGCCAGTCACAGGGGCGGGCCCACGAGCAGTACTTC	CASSQSQGRAHEQYF
.	TRBD2	TRBJ2-1	TRBV4-3	TGCGCCAGCAGCCGGGGGGTAGCGGGGGGTTACAATGAGCAGTTCTTC	CASSRGVAGGYNEQFF
.	.	TRBJ1-6	TRBV4-1	TGCGCCAGCCGGCGGGGCCAGGCCTATGATTCACCCCTCCACTTT	CASRRGQAYDSPLHF
.	.	TRBJ1-5	TRBV25-1	TGTGCCAGCAGTGCCCCAGGGGATAGTCAGCCCCAGCATTTT	CASSAPGDSQPQHF
once	TRBD1	TRBJ1-1	TRBV9	TGTGCCAGCAGCGGGGACAGCATGAACACTGAAGCTTTCTTT	CASSGDSMNTEAFF
.	.	TRBJ1-6	TRBV6-5	TGTGCCAGCAGTTACTCACGGGGGTCACCCCTCCACTTT	CASSYSRGSPLHF
once	.	TRBJ2-1	TRBV14	TGTGCCAGCAGCCTCCGACAGAATGAGCAGTTCTTC	CASSLRQNEQFF